This T cell receptor (beta chain) was found in a study of T cell responses to AZD1222 COVID-19 vaccine. Profiling relied on immunoSEQ multiplex PCR, and the TCRdb table lists in-frame clones only, not all of them. This table holds fewer than 120,000 clones, approximately 92% found once. Study conclusions and caveats: AZD1222 recipients seropositive at baseline numbered only 5 to 7.

About this clone itself: Its specificity is not known.

The CDR3 is made up of 15 amino acids. Losses at the gene ends were 3 bases for V and 8 bases for J; bases not matched to a gene: 11. Germline assignment: CDR1 SGHTA and CDR2 FQGNSA. Some second doses came at about 4 weeks and others at about 12 weeks; these were pooled. The rearrangement joins TRBV7-2 to TRBJ1-1, with 8 bases fitting TRBD1. The specimen comprised peripheral blood, sampled 28 days after the second AZD1222 dose. This clonotype was obtained from an adult who received the AZD1222 COVID-19 vaccine. In DNA form, the CDR3 reads TGTGCCAGCAGCTTCTCGGGGACAGGACTGGGCGAAGCTTTCTTT. Translating it yields CASSFSGTGLGEAFF.